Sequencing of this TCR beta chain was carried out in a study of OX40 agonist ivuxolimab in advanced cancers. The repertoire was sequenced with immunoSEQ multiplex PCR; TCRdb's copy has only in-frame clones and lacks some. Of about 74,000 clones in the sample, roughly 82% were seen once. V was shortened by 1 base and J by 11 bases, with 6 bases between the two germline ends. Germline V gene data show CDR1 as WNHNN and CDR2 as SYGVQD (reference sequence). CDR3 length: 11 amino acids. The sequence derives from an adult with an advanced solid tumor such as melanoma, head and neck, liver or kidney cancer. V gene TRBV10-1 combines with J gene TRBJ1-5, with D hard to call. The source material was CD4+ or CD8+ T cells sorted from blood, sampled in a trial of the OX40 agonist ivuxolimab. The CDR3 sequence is CASSEWWSQHF. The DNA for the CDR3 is TGCGCCAGCAGTGAGTGGTGGTCCCAGCATTTT.